The clone carrying this T cell receptor beta chain was counted between two and nine times. What it recognizes is unknown. These data come from a study of response to subunit inactivated influenza vaccine. Study observations and caveats: Few new T cells, the authors suggested, are recruited by each seasonal influenza vaccination.

Germline V gene sequence: CDR1 DFQATT, CDR2 SNEGSKA (reference sequence). The CDR3 sequence is 14 residues long. One entry per CDR3 protein, called by TCRdb with MiXCR from the RT-PCR reads. The sample holds hundreds of thousands of distinct CDR3 sequences; approximately 10% are singletons and the top ten take roughly a tenth. The TCR sequence derives from a man aged 45-65 years who received an inactivated influenza vaccine. This chain uses TRBV20-1 with TRBJ2-5, with 7 nucleotides matching TRBD2. The source material was PBMCs from blood, sampled on the day of vaccination. The CDR3 nucleotides read TGCAGCCCTAGAATCTGGACTAGTGTCGAGACCCAGTACTTC. Translating it yields CSPRIWTSVETQYF.